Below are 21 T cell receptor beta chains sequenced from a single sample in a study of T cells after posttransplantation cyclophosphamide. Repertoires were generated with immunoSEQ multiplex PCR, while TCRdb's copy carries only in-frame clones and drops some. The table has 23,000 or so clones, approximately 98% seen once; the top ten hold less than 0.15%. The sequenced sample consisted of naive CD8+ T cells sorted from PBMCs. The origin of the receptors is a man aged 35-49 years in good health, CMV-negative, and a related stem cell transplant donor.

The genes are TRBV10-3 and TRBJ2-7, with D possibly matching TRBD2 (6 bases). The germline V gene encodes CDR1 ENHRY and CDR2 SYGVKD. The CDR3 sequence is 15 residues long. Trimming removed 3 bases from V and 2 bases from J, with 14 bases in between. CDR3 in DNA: TGTGCCATCAGTGAAGGTCGGGAGTACACCTACGAGCAGTACTTC. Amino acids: CAISEGREYTYEQYF.

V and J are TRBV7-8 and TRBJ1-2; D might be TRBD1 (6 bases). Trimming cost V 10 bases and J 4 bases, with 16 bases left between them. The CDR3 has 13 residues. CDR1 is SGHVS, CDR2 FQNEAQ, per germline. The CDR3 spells CAITTGTLYGYTF. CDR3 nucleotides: TGTGCCATTACGACCGGGACACTCTATGGCTACACCTTC.

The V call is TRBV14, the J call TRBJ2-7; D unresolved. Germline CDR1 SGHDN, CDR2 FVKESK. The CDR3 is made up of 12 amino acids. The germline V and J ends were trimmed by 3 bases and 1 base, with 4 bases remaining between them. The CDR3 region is CASSHLSYEQYF. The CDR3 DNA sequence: TGTGCCAGCAGCCATCTATCCTACGAGCAGTACTTC.

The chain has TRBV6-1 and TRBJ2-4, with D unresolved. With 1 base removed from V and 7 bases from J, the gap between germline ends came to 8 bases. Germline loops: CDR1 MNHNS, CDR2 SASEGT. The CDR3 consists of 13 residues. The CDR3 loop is CASSEGRKNIQYF. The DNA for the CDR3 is TGTGCCAGCAGTGAAGGCAGGAAGAACATTCAGTACTTC.

The CDR3 nucleotides are TGTGCCATCAGTGAGCCTTTCGCTACTAGCGGGACAACCGGGGAGCTGTTTTTT. It encodes CAISEPFATSGTTGELFF. The chain combines TRBV10-3 with TRBJ2-2; 10 nucleotides line up with TRBD2. The CDR3 is made up of 18 amino acids. The V gene end was trimmed by 2 bases and the J gene end by 5 bases; junction bases not matched to a gene: 11. Germline CDR1 is ENHRY and CDR2 is SYGVKD.

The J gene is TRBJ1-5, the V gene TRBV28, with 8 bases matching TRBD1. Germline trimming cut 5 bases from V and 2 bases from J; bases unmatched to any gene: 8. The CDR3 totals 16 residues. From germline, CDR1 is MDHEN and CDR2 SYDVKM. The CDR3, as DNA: TGTGCCAGCAGTAGACCCAACAGGGGGGGCAATCAGCCCCAGCATTTT. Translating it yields CASSRPNRGGNQPQHF. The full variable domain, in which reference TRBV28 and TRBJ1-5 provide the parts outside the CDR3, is DVKVTQSSRYLVKRTGEKVFLECVQDMDHENMFWYRQDPGLGLRLIYFSYDVKMKEKGDIPEGYSVSREKKERFSLILESASTNQTSMYLCASSRPNRGGNQPQHFGDGTRLSIL.

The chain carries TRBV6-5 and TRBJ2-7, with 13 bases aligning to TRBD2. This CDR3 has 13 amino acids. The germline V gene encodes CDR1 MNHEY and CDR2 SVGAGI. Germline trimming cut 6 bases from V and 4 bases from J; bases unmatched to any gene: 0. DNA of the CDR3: TGTGCCAGCAGGGGACTAGCGGGATACGAGCAGTACTTC. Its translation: CASRGLAGYEQYF.

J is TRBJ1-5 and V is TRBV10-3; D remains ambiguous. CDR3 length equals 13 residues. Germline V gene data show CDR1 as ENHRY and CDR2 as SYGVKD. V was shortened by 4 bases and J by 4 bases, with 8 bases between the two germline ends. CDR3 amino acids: CAISAAGNQPQHF. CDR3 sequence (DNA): TGTGCCATCAGTGCGGCGGGGAATCAGCCCCAGCATTTT.

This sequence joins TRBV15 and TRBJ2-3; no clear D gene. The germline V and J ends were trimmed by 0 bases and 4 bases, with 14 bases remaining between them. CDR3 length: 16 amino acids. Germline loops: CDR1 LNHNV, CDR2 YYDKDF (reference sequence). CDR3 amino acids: CATSRESALWSDTQYF. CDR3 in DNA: TGTGCCACCAGCAGAGAGAGTGCTTTATGGTCAGATACGCAGTATTTT.

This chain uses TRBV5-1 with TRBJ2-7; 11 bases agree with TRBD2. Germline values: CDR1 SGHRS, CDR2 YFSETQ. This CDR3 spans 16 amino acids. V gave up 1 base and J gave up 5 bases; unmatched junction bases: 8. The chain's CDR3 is CASSLTSGGHADEQYF. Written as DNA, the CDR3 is TGCGCCAGCAGCTTGACTAGCGGGGGCCACGCGGACGAGCAGTACTTC.

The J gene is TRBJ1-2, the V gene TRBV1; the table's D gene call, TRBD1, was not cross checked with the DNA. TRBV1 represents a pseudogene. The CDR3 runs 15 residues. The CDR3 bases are TGCACCAGCAGCCTCAGGGGGGCAGGGGAATATGGCTACACCTTC. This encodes CTSSLRGAGEYGYTF.

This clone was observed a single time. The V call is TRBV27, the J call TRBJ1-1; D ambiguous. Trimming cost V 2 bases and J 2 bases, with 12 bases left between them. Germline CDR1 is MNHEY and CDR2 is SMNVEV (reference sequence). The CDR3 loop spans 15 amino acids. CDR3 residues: CASSLNWLPNTEAFF. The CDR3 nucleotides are TGTGCCAGCAGTTTAAATTGGCTCCCCAACACTGAAGCTTTCTTT.

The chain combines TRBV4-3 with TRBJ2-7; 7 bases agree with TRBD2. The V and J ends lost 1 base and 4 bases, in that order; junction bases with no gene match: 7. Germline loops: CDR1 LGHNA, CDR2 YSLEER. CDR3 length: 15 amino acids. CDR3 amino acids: CASSQAPGLHYEQYF. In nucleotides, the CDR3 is TGCGCCAGCAGCCAAGCCCCGGGACTACATTACGAGCAGTACTTC.

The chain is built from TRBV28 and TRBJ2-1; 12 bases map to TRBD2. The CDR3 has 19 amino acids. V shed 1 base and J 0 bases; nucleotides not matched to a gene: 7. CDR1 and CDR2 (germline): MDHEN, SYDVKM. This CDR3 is CASSLYELAGGPSYNEQFF. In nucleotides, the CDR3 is TGTGCCAGCAGTTTATATGAGCTAGCGGGAGGGCCCTCCTACAATGAGCAGTTCTTC.

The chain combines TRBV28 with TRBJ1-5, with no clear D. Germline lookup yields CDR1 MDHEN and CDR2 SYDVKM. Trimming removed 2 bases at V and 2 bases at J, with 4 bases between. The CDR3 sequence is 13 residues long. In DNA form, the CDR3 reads TGTGCCAGCAGTTTACAGGGCAATCAGCCCCAGCATTTT. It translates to CASSLQGNQPQHF.

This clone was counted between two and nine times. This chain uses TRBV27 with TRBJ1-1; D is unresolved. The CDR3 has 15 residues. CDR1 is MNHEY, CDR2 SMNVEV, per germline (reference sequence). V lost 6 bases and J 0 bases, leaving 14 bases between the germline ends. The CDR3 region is CASSVNRYMNTEAFF. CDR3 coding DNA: TGTGCCAGCAGCGTAAACAGATACATGAACACTGAAGCTTTCTTT.

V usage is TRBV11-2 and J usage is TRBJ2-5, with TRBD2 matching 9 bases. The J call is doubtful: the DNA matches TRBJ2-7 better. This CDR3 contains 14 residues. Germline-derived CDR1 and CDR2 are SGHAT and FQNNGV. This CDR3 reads CASSFTSGPDEQYF. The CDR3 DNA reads TGTGCCAGCAGCTTTACTAGCGGGCCTGACGAGCAGTACTTC.

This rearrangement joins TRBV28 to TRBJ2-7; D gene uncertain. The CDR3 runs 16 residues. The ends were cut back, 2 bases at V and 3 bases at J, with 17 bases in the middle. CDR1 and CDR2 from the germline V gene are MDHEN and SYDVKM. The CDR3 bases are TGTGCCAGCAGTTTAACGTCGGAGTTGCGGTACTACGAGCAGTACTTC. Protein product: CASSLTSELRYYEQYF.

The CDR3 DNA reads as TGTGCCAGCAGCTCCCTAGCGGATAGCTCCTACGAGCAGTACTTC. Amino acid sequence: CASSSLADSSYEQYF. J is TRBJ2-7 and V is TRBV7-9; 7 bases agree with TRBD2. This CDR3 has 15 residues. The germline gives CDR1 SEHNR, CDR2 FQNEAQ (reference sequence). The V segment lost 4 bases and the J segment 0 bases; nucleotides outside the gene matches: 6.

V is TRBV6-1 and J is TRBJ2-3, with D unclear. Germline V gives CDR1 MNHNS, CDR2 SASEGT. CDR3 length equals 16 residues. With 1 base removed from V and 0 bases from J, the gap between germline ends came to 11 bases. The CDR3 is CASSEEGVLSTDTQYF. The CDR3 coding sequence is TGTGCCAGCAGTGAAGAAGGAGTATTGAGCACAGATACGCAGTATTTT.

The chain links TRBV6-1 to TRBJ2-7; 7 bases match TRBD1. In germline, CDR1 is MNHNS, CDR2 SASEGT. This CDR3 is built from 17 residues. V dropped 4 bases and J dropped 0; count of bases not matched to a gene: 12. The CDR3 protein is CASSGFATGKTSYEQYF. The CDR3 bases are TGTGCCAGCAGTGGATTCGCGACAGGGAAAACCTCCTACGAGCAGTACTTC.